This is a list of T cell receptor beta chains from one sample in a study of Ad26.COV2.S vaccination and SARS-CoV-2 variants. Generated by immunoSEQ multiplex PCR, the TCRdb table keeps only in-frame clones and is missing some. The sample records about 320,000 clones, just under 85% being singletons. The starting material was peripheral blood, obtained in a trial of Ad26.COV2.S vaccine versus placebo. All receptors derive from a person between 18 and 59 years old who received the Ad26.COV2.S COVID-19 vaccine or a placebo. The CDR3 runs from the conserved cysteine through the conserved F or W. The D gene is left open where the match is weak. Expanded clones get a size class; other rows say once, few or many, or leave the size out.

CASSQEVFRKENYGYTF	TGTGCCAGCAGCCAAGAAGTCTTTCGGAAAGAAAACTATGGCTACACCTTC	-	TRBV3-1/TRBV3-2	TRBJ1-2	-
CASSSGQTGELFF	TGTGCCAGCAGCTCCGGACAGACTGGGGAGCTGTTTTTT	-	TRBV5-4	TRBJ2-2	-
CASSLLPRTSGDTQYF	TGTGCCAGCAGCTTACTCCCCCGGACTAGCGGGGATACGCAGTATTTT	TRBD2	TRBV7-2	TRBJ2-3	-
CASSYSWGRDNEQFF	TGTGCCAGCAGTTACTCGTGGGGCCGTGACAATGAGCAGTTCTTC	-	TRBV6-5	TRBJ2-1	-
CASSLRLSSGGAADTQYF	TGTGCCAGCAGTTTACGATTATCCAGCGGGGGGGCTGCAGATACGCAGTATTTT	TRBD2	TRBV28	TRBJ2-3	-
CASSESRTGAYPANTGELFF	TGTGCCAGCAGTGAATCCCGGACAGGAGCCTACCCCGCGAACACCGGGGAGCTGTTTTTT	TRBD1	TRBV2	TRBJ2-2	-
CASSVSGGMGETQYF	TGTGCCAGCAGCGTTAGCGGGGGGATGGGAGAGACCCAGTACTTC	TRBD2	TRBV7-3	TRBJ2-5	-
CAWEPLYGQMGGYTF	TGTGCCTGGGAGCCACTTTATGGACAGATGGGGGGCTACACCTTC	-	TRBV30	TRBJ1-2	-
CASSLYGATEQYF	TGTGCCAGCAGCTTATATGGGGCCACCGAGCAGTACTTC	-	TRBV7-8	TRBJ2-7	-
CASSITSAGGYEQYF	TGTGCCAGTAGTATTACTTCGGCAGGGGGCTACGAGCAGTACTTC	TRBD1	TRBV19	TRBJ2-7	once
CASSLRSQETQYF	TGTGCCAGCAGTTTAAGGAGCCAAGAGACCCAGTACTTC	-	TRBV12-3/TRBV12-4	TRBJ2-5	-
CASSLLQGDGYTF	TGTGCCAGCAGCTTATTACAGGGCGATGGCTACACCTTC	-	TRBV7-2	TRBJ1-2	once
CASSQGLPAGTPTGTLHF	TGTGCCAGCAGCCAAGGACTCCCTGCTGGGACACCAACGGGGACCTTACATTTT	-	TRBV4-2	TRBJ1-5	-
CASSYLGRASSQETQYF	TGTGCCAGCAGCTATTTGGGCCGAGCGAGTAGCCAAGAGACCCAGTACTTC	-	TRBV7-9	TRBJ2-5	-
CASSSRYNEQFF	TGTGCCAGCAGCTCACGGTACAATGAGCAGTTCTTC	-	TRBV7-2	TRBJ2-1	-
CASSFTGGNTEAFF	TGTGCCAGCAGTTTTACAGGGGGGAACACTGAAGCTTTCTTT	TRBD1	TRBV2	TRBJ1-1	few
CASSLARDSSYEQYF	TGTGCCAGCAGCCTGGCACGGGACAGCTCCTACGAGCAGTACTTC	TRBD1	TRBV11-1	TRBJ2-7	-